The 18 T cell receptor beta chains reported below all come from one sample, sequenced in a study of blood T cell repertoires in COVID-19. Produced via immunoSEQ multiplex PCR; TCRdb's table is partial and in-frame only. The sample holds 140,000 to 150,000 clones, about four fifths seen once. Input material: peripheral blood. All receptors derive from a human donor in a cohort sampled during active COVID-19.

CDR3 protein: CASSRGTGENQPQHF. CDR3 nucleotide sequence: TGTGCCAGCAGCCGGGGGACAGGGGAAAATCAGCCCCAGCATTTT. This chain uses TRBV9 with TRBJ1-5, with TRBD1 matching 10 bases. The CDR3 spans 15 residues. Germline V gene data show CDR1 as SGDLS and CDR2 as YYNGEE. V gave up 4 bases and J gave up 4 bases; unmatched junction bases: 5.

The count of this clone is one. The rearrangement uses TRBV7-9 and TRBJ1-4, with D unresolved. Trimming shortened V by 5 bases and J by 0 bases, and 22 bases separated the two germline ends. CDR1 SEHNR and CDR2 FQNEAQ come from the germline V gene (reference sequence). This CDR3 comprises 19 residues. The CDR3 nucleotides read TGTGCCAGCAGCAACCCCCGGGTAGGAAAAGACGCAACTAATGAAAAACTGTTTTTT. Protein sequence: CASSNPRVGKDATNEKLFF. Together with reference TRBV7-9 and TRBJ1-4, the CDR3 gives the full variable domain: DTGVSQNPRHKITKRGQNVTFRCDPISEHNRLYWYRQTLGQGPEFLTYFQNEAQLEKSRLLSDRFSAERPKGSFSTLEIQRTEQGDSAMYLCASSNPRVGKDATNEKLFFGSGTQLSVL.

In this sample, this clone turned up a few times. The rearrangement joins TRBV4-1 to TRBJ1-5, with a possible D match to TRBD1 (6 bases). Germline CDR1 and CDR2: MGHRA and YSYEKL. The V gene lost 1 base and the J gene lost 0 bases, with 16 bases spanning the gap. CDR3 length equals 18 residues. The CDR3 DNA reads TGCGCCAGCAGCCAAGTTGGGACATCGGGGGGTAGCAATCAGCCCCAGCATTTT. Translation gives CASSQVGTSGGSNQPQHF.

This clone was counted a single time. The chain joins TRBV2 to TRBJ2-7; D is unclear. The V gene's germline CDR1 is SNHLY and CDR2 FYNNEI. Trimming cost V 7 bases and J 2 bases, with 6 bases left between them. The CDR3 totals 11 residues. The CDR3 nucleotides are TGTGCCAGCACTGTAGCCTACGAGCAGTACTTC. Its translation is CASTVAYEQYF.

The chain links TRBV5-6 to TRBJ2-7; D call uncertain. The germline V gene encodes CDR1 SGHDT and CDR2 YYEEEE. The germline V and J ends were trimmed by 0 bases and 2 bases, with 12 bases remaining between them. The CDR3 covers 15 residues. The CDR3 DNA sequence: TGTGCCAGCAGCTTGGGAGGAAAAATCGCCTACGAGCAGTACTTC. Translation: CASSLGGKIAYEQYF.

This clone was seen more than once but under ten times. The chain recombines TRBV28 with TRBJ2-7; D might be TRBD1 (5 bases). Per the germline V gene, CDR1 is MDHEN and CDR2 is SYDVKM. This CDR3 comprises 12 residues. Trimming took 6 bases from V and 3 from J, leaving 9 bases between them. The CDR3 coding sequence is TGTGCCAGCAGGGGGCTTAACTACGAGCAGTACTTC. It codes for CASRGLNYEQYF. Variable domain in full (rest from reference TRBV28 and TRBJ2-7): DVKVTQSSRYLVKRTGEKVFLECVQDMDHENMFWYRQDPGLGLRLIYFSYDVKMKEKGDIPEGYSVSREKKERFSLILESASTNQTSMYLCASRGLNYEQYFGPGTRLTVT.

As DNA, the CDR3 is TGTGCCAGCAGTCTCGGACAGATGAACACTGAAGCTTTCTTT. It codes for CASSLGQMNTEAFF. The J gene is TRBJ1-1, the V gene TRBV28, with D possibly being TRBD1 (6 bases). Germline V gene sequence: CDR1 MDHEN, CDR2 SYDVKM. Trimming removed 5 bases at V and 0 bases at J, with 10 bases between. The CDR3 is made up of 14 amino acids.

The chain links TRBV9 to TRBJ2-6, with TRBD1 matching over 7 bases. This CDR3 contains 17 residues. CDR1 and CDR2 (germline): SGDLS, YYNGEE. Unmatched junction bases numbered 5, after V lost 0 bases and J lost 2 bases. CDR3: CASSVAGQQPGANVLTF. The DNA of the CDR3 is TGTGCCAGCAGCGTAGCGGGACAGCAACCTGGGGCCAACGTCCTGACTTTC.

The chain carries TRBV19 and TRBJ2-7, with D unresolved. V lost 4 bases to trimming and J lost 2 bases, with 6 bases between them. The germline V gene has CDR1 LNHDA and CDR2 SQIVND (reference sequence). The CDR3 runs 12 residues. CDR3 bases: TGTGCCAGTAGTACTCGTCCCTACGAGCAGTACTTC. Amino acids: CASSTRPYEQYF.

The rearrangement uses TRBV5-1 and TRBJ2-1; 9 bases map to TRBD2. CDR3 length equals 15 residues. Germline V gene sequence: CDR1 SGHRS, CDR2 YFSETQ. With V trimmed by 5 bases and J by 8 bases, 11 bases remained unmatched. In nucleotides, the CDR3 is TGCGCCAGCAGACCACTAGCGGGCCCTTCCGATGAGCAGTTCTTC. Its protein product is CASRPLAGPSDEQFF.

J is TRBJ2-1 and V is TRBV27; D is ambiguous. The CDR3 is made up of 16 amino acids. Germline CDR1 reads MNHEY; CDR2 reads SMNVEV (reference sequence). V shed 1 base and J shed 0 bases, with 10 bases lying between them. CDR3 DNA: TGTGCCAGCAGTTTATTCGCAGGCAGCTCCTACAATGAGCAGTTCTTC. This codes for CASSLFAGSSYNEQFF.

This clone was detected only once. The gene calls are TRBV19 and TRBJ1-5; 12 nucleotides align to TRBD1. Losses at the gene ends were 2 bases for V and 9 bases for J; bases not matched to a gene: 5. The CDR3 is 15 amino acids. Per the germline V gene, CDR1 is LNHDA and CDR2 is SQIVND (reference sequence). The CDR3 nucleotides read TGTGCCAGTAGTATAACGGGACAGGGGGCATCGCCCCAGCATTTT. This codes for CASSITGQGASPQHF. The full variable domain, rest sourced from reference TRBV19 and TRBJ1-5, is DGGITQSPKYLFRKEGQNVTLSCEQNLNHDAMYWYRQDPGQGLRLIYYSQIVNDFQKGDIAEGYSVSREKKESFPLTVTSAQKNPTAFYLCASSITGQGASPQHFGDGTRLSIL.

The rearrangement joins TRBV7-2 to TRBJ2-7; D ambiguous. The V gene lost 5 bases and the J gene lost 3 bases, with 5 bases spanning the gap. This CDR3 is 11 amino acids long. Germline CDR1 reads SGHTA; CDR2 reads FQGNSA. The CDR3 nucleotides are TGTGCCAGCAGCCTACTCTACGAGCAGTACTTC. Translated: CASSLLYEQYF.

This chain's CDR3 is CSVELGQVVSFALREAFF. The CDR3 nucleotides are TGCAGCGTTGAACTAGGACAGGTGGTATCCTTTGCACTTCGCGAAGCTTTCTTT. The gene calls are TRBV29-1 and TRBJ1-1, with 7 bases matching TRBD1. V trimming: 2 bases; J trimming: 8 bases; junction bases outside the gene matches: 23. The CDR3 contains 18 residues. Germline CDR1 reads SQVTM; CDR2 reads ANQGSEA.

The chain recombines TRBV29-1 with TRBJ2-7; D unresolved. Germline loops: CDR1 SQVTM, CDR2 ANQGSEA. The CDR3 length is 13 residues. Trimming removed 3 bases at V and 6 bases at J, with 15 bases between. The DNA of the CDR3 is TGCAGCGTTGAGACGCAGAAGAGAGGCGAGCAGTACTTC. Its translation: CSVETQKRGEQYF.

Written as DNA, the CDR3 is TGCGCCAGCAGCCAAGACTGGACAGGGGCCTCCTACGAGCAGTACTTC. This sequence encodes CASSQDWTGASYEQYF. The rearrangement joins TRBV4-3 to TRBJ2-7; 9 bases agree with TRBD1. The CDR3 has 16 residues. Trimming removed 0 bases from V and 0 bases from J; junction bases left unmatched: 3. Germline V lookup: CDR1 LGHNA, CDR2 YSLEER.

This rearrangement joins TRBV7-2 to TRBJ2-7, with 7 bases aligning to TRBD1. The V segment lost 1 base and the J segment 2 bases; nucleotides outside the gene matches: 8. The germline CDR1 and CDR2 sequences are SGHTA and FQGNSA. This CDR3 has 16 amino acids. CDR3 coding DNA: TGTGCCAGCAGCTTAGTCGGGACAGTCCGGGCCTACGAGCAGTACTTC. Translated, it gives CASSLVGTVRAYEQYF.

The chain links TRBV28 to TRBJ2-7, with a weak D call TRBD2 (6 bases). The CDR3 has 15 amino acids. Trimming took 5 bases from V and 2 from J, leaving 16 bases between them. Per germline, CDR1 MDHEN and CDR2 SYDVKM. This CDR3 is CASSTTGRGTYEQYF. In nucleotides, the CDR3 is TGTGCCAGCAGTACTACCGGGAGAGGCACCTACGAGCAGTACTTC.